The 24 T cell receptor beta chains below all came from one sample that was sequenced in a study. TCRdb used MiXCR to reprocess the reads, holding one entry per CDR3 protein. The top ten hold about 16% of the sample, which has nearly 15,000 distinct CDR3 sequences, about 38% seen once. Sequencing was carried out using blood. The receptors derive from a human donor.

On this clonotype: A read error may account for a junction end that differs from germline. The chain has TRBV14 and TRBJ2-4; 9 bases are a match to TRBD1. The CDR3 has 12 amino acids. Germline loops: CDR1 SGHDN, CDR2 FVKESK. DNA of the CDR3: TGTGCCAGCAGCCGGGACAGGGTTATTCAGAACTTC. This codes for CASSRDRVIQNF. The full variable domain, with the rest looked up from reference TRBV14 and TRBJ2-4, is EAGVTQFPSHSVIEKGQTVTLRCDPISGHDNLYWYRRVMGKEIKFLLHFVKESKQDESGMPNNRFLAERTGGTYSTLKVQPAELEDSGVYFCASSRDRVIQNFGAGTRLSVL.

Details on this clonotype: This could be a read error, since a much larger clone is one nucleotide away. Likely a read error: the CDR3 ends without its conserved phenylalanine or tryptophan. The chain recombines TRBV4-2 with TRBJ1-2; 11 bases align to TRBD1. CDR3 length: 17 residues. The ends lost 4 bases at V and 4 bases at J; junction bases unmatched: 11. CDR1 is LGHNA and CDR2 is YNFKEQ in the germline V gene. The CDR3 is CASSPSWTGGIGYGYTI. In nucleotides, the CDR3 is TGTGCCAGCAGCCCGTCCTGGACAGGGGGCATTGGCTATGGCTACACCATC.

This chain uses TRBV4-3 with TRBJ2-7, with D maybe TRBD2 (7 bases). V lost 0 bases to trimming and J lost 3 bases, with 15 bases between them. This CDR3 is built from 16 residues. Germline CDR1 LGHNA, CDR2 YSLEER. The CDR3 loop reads CASSQEVRGGGYEQYF. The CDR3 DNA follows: TGCGCCAGCAGCCAAGAAGTTCGCGGGGGCGGCTACGAGCAGTACTTC.

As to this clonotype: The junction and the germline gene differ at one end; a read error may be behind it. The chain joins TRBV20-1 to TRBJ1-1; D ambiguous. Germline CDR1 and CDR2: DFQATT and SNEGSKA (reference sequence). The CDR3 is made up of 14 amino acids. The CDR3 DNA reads TGCAGTCCTAGGAATCACGGCTTGAACACTGAAGCTTTCTTT. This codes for CSPRNHGLNTEAFF.

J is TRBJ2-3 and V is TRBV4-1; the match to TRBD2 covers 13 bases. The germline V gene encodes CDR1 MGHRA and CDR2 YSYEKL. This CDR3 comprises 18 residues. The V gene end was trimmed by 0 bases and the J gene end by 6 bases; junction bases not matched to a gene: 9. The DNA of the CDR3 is TGCGCCAGCAGCCAAGACGATCGGACTAGCGGGAGCAGCGATACGCAGTATTTT. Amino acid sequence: CASSQDDRTSGSSDTQYF.

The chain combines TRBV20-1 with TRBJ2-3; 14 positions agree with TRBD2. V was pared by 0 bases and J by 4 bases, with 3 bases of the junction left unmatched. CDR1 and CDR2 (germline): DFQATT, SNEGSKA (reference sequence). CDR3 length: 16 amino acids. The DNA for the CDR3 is TGCAGTGCTAGAGAGGGACTAGCGGGAGTTTCAGATACGCAGTATTTT. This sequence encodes CSAREGLAGVSDTQYF.

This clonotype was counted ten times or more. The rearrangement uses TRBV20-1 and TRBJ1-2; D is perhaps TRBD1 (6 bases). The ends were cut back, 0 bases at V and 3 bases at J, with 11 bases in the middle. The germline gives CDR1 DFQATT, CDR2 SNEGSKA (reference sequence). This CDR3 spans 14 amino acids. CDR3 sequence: CSARDPRGDYGYTF. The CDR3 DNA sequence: TGCAGTGCTAGAGATCCTAGGGGGGACTATGGCTACACCTTC.

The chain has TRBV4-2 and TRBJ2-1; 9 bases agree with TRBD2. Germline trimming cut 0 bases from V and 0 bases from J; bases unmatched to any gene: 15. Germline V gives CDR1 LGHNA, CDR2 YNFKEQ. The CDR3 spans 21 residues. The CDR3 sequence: CASSQEDLAGHYGSSYNEQFF. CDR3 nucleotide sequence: TGTGCCAGCAGCCAAGAGGACCTAGCGGGACACTATGGAAGCTCCTACAATGAGCAGTTCTTC.

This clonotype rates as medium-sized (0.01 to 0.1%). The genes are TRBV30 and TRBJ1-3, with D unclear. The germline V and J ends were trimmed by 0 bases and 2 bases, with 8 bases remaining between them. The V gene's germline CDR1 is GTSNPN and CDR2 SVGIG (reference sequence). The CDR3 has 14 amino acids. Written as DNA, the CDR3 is TGTGCCTGGAGTGTCCCAGGAACTGGAAACACCATATATTTT. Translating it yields CAWSVPGTGNTIYF.

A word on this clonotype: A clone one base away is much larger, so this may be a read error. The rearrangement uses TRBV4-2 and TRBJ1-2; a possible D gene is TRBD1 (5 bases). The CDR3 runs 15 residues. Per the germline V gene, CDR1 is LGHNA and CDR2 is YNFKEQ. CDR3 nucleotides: TGTGCCAGAAGCCAAGATTCTGGCAGGGAATATGGCTACACCTTC. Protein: CARSQDSGREYGYTF.

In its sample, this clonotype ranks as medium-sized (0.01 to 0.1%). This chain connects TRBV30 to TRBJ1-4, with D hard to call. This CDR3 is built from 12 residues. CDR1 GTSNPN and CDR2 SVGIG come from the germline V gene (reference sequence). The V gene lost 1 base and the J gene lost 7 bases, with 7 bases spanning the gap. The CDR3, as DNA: TGTGCCTGGAGTGAGATCAGTGAAAAACTGTTTTTT. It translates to CAWSEISEKLFF.

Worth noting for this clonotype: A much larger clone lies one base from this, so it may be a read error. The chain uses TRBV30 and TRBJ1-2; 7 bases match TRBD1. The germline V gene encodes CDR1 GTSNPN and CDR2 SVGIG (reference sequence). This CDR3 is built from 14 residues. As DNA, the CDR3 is TGTGCCTGGAGACTATCGGGACAGAGCTATTGCTACACCTTC. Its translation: CAWRLSGQSYCYTF.

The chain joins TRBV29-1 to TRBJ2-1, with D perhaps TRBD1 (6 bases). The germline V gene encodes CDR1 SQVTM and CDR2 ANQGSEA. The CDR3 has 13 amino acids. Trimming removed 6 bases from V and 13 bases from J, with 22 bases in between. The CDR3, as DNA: TGCAGCGTCCCGGGACATCGGTTAGGGACCCAGTTCTTC. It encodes CSVPGHRLGTQFF.

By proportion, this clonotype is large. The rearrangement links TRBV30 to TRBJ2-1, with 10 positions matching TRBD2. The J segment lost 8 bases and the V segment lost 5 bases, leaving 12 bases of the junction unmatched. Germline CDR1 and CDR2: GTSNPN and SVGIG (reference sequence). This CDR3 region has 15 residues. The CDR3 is CAWVGLAGEMDEQFF. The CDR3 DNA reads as TGTGCCTGGGTGGGGCTAGCGGGAGAAATGGATGAGCAGTTCTTC.

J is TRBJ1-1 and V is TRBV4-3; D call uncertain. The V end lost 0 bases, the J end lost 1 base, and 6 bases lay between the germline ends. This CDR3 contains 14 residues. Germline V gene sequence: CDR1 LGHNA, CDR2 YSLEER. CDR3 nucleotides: TGCGCCAGCAGCCAAGAGGCCTCGAACACTGAAGCTTTCTTT. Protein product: CASSQEASNTEAFF.

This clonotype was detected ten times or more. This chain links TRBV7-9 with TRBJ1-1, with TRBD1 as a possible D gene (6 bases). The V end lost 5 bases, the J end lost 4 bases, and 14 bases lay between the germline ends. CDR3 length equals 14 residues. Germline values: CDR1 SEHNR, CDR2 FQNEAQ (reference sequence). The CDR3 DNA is TGTGCCAGCAGCACAGGGCTCTTGACCACTGAAGCTTTCTTT. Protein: CASSTGLLTTEAFF.

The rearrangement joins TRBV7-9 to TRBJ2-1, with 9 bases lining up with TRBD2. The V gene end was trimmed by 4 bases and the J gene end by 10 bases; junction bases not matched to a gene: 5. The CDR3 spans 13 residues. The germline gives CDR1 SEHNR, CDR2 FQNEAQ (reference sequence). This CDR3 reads CASSSREGSEQFF. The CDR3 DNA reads TGTGCCAGCAGCTCGCGGGAGGGTTCGGAGCAGTTCTTC. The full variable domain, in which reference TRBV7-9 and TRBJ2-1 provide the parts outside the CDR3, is DTGVSQNPRHKITKRGQNVTFRCDPISEHNRLYWYRQTLGQGPEFLTYFQNEAQLEKSRLLSDRFSAERPKGSFSTLEIQRTEQGDSAMYLCASSSREGSEQFFGPGTRLTVL.

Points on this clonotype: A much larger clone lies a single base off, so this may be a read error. CDR3 sequence reads: CAGSQEGHHEQYF. The CDR3 nucleotides are TGCGCCGGCAGCCAAGAGGGACATCACGAGCAGTACTTC. This chain links TRBV4-3 with TRBJ2-7, with a weak D call TRBD1 (6 bases). This CDR3 contains 13 residues. Germline CDR1 and CDR2: LGHNA and YSLEER.

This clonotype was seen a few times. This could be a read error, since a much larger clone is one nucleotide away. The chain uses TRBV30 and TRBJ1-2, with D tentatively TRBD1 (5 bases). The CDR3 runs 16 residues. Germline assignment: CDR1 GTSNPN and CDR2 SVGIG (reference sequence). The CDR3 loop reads CAWSPRSRGPVYGYNF. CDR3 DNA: TGTGCCTGGAGTCCACGATCACGGGGCCCCGTCTATGGCTACAACTTC.

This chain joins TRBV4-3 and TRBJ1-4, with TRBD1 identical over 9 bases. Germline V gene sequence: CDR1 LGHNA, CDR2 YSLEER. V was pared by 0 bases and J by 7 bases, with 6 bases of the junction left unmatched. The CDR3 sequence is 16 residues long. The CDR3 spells CASSQESGTGSEKLFF. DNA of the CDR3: TGCGCCAGCAGCCAAGAATCCGGGACAGGGAGTGAAAAACTGTTTTTT.

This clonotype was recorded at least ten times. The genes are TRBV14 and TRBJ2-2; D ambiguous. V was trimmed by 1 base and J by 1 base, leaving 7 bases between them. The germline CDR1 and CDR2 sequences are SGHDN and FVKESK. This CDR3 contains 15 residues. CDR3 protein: CASSQVQRNTGELFF. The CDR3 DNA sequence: TGTGCCAGCAGCCAAGTACAGAGGAACACCGGGGAGCTGTTTTTT.

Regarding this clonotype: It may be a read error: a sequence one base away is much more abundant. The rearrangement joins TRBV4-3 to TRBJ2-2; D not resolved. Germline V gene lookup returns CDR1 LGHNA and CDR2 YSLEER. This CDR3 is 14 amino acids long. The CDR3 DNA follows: TGCGCCTGCAGCCAAGAAAGTTACAGCGGGGAGCTGTTTTTT. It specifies CACSQESYSGELFF.

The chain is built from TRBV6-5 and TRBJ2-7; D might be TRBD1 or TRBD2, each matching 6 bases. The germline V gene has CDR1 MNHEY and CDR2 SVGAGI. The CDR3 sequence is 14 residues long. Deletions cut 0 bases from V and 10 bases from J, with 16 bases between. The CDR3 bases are TGTGCCAGCAGTTACTCAGGGGGGTATCAGCCCCAGTACTTC. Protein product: CASSYSGGYQPQYF.

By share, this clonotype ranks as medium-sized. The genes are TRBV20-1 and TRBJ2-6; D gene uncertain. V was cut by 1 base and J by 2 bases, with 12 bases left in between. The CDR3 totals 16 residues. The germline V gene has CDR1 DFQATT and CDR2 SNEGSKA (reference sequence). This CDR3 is CSARVGRQAGANVLTF. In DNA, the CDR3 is TGCAGTGCTAGAGTTGGGCGGCAGGCTGGGGCCAACGTCCTGACTTTC.